What follows are 31 T cell receptor beta chains derived from one specimen sequenced in a study of blood T cell repertoires in COVID-19. Produced via immunoSEQ multiplex PCR; TCRdb's table is partial and in-frame only. There are about 140,000 clones in the sample; roughly three quarters occur only once, and 1.9% lies in the top ten. The sample consisted of peripheral blood. These receptors came from a woman aged 60-70 years with acute or convalescent COVID-19.

The sample holds a few counts of this clone. The chain recombines TRBV4-1 with TRBJ2-1; possibly TRBD2 for D (6 bases). The CDR3 length is 19 residues. Germline V CDR1 and CDR2: MGHRA, YSYEKL. V dropped 0 bases and J dropped 4 bases, with 22 bases sitting between them. The CDR3 DNA is TGCGCCAGCAGCCAAGACCGGGGACTTCCTCGAACCTATTACAATGAGCAGTTCTTC. This translates into CASSQDRGLPRTYYNEQFF.

This chain joins TRBV29-1 and TRBJ2-7; 7 nucleotides agree with TRBD1. The germline CDR1 and CDR2 sequences are SQVTM and ANQGSEA. The CDR3 covers 15 residues. V was pared by 1 base and J by 4 bases, with 10 bases of the junction left unmatched. CDR3: CSVEAPGQRTYEQYF. For the CDR3, the DNA is TGCAGCGTTGAAGCTCCGGGACAGAGGACGTACGAGCAGTACTTC.

The V and J genes are TRBV27 and TRBJ2-7, with D possibly being TRBD2 (5 bases). Germline lookup yields CDR1 MNHEY and CDR2 SMNVEV (reference sequence). This CDR3 region has 16 residues. The V gene lost 7 bases and the J gene lost 2 bases, with 21 bases spanning the gap. Here the CDR3 reads CASNINALRGTYEQYF. DNA for the CDR3: TGTGCCAGCAACATAAATGCCCTACGGGGAACCTACGAGCAGTACTTC.

This rearrangement joins TRBV6-5 to TRBJ1-2; 7 nucleotides line up with TRBD1. The J segment lost 3 bases and the V segment lost 2 bases, leaving 0 bases of the junction unmatched. CDR1 is MNHEY and CDR2 is SVGAGI in the germline V gene. The CDR3 covers 13 residues. In DNA form, the CDR3 reads TGTGCCAGCAGTTACCAGGGGGACTATGGCTACACCTTC. It codes for CASSYQGDYGYTF.

The chain recombines TRBV28 with TRBJ2-7; 7 bases agree with TRBD1. Germline V gene lookup returns CDR1 MDHEN and CDR2 SYDVKM. The trim removed 10 bases at V and 2 bases at J, leaving 5 bases unmatched. The CDR3 runs to 12 residues. CDR3 protein: CATGTETYEQYF. CDR3 nucleotide sequence: TGTGCCACCGGGACAGAGACCTACGAGCAGTACTTC.

CDR3 bases: TGTGCCTGGAGTGGGACAGCGAGGTGGCCCCAGCATTTT. Translated, it gives CAWSGTARWPQHF. The chain uses TRBV30 and TRBJ1-5; D may be TRBD1 (6 bases). Germline V gene data show CDR1 as GTSNPN and CDR2 as SVGIG (reference sequence). The CDR3 has 13 residues. V shed 1 base and J shed 9 bases, with 13 bases lying between them.

This chain connects TRBV6-5 to TRBJ2-7, with D perhaps matching TRBD2 (6 bases). V was shortened by 4 bases and J by 1 base, with 14 bases between the two germline ends. Looked up from germline, CDR1 is MNHEY and CDR2 is SVGAGI. The CDR3 extends over 15 amino acids. CDR3 sequence reads: CASSFGRGVSYEQYF. CDR3 DNA sequence: TGTGCCAGCAGTTTTGGGCGCGGGGTATCCTACGAGCAGTACTTC.

V usage is TRBV5-4 and J usage is TRBJ1-5; no definite D call. The CDR3 length is 14 residues. Trimming cost V 1 base and J 10 bases, with 15 bases left between them. CDR1 and CDR2 from the germline V gene are SGHNT and YYREEE (reference sequence). The CDR3 here is CASSLTTLVVPQHF. Written as DNA, the CDR3 is TGTGCCAGCAGCTTGACGACTTTGGTGGTTCCCCAGCATTTT.

The gene calls are TRBV7-8 and TRBJ1-6; maybe TRBD1 (5 bases). CDR1 is SGHVS, CDR2 FQNEAQ, per germline. The CDR3 spans 16 residues. Deletions cut 6 bases from V and 8 bases from J, with 20 bases between. CDR3 DNA sequence: TGTGCCAGCAGTCTAGGGAGATCGGGGGGTGATTCACCCCTCCACTTT. It translates to CASSLGRSGGDSPLHF.

This clone was seen a few times. The chain uses TRBV12-3 or TRBV12-4 and TRBJ2-7; a possible D gene is TRBD1 (5 bases). The germline V and J ends were trimmed by 6 bases and 3 bases, with 12 bases remaining between them. CDR3 length: 13 amino acids. CDR3 nucleotide sequence: TGTGCCAGCAGCCCAACAGGAATCTACGAGCAGTACTTC. Protein product: CASSPTGIYEQYF.

The V and J genes are TRBV18 and TRBJ2-3; D uncertain. V lost 3 bases and J 2 bases, leaving 3 bases between the germline ends. The germline gives CDR1 KGHSH, CDR2 LQKENI. The length of the CDR3 is 12 residues. The CDR3 sequence is CASSPNTDTQYF. The CDR3 nucleotides are TGTGCCAGCTCACCTAACACAGATACGCAGTATTTT.

The chain couples TRBV7-2 to TRBJ2-3; D might be TRBD2 (6 bases). This CDR3 contains 15 residues. Germline V gives CDR1 SGHTA, CDR2 FQGNSA. The V end was cut by 4 bases, the J end by 2 bases, with 13 bases between. In DNA form, the CDR3 reads TGTGCCAGCAGCTACGGAGGGTTCCTCACAGATACGCAGTATTTT. This encodes CASSYGGFLTDTQYF.

The gene calls are TRBV6-5 and TRBJ1-5; the D is unclear. Germline CDR1 reads MNHEY; CDR2 reads SVGAGI. V was trimmed by 10 bases and J by 4 bases, leaving 11 bases between them. The CDR3 has 12 amino acids. CDR3 loop: CATKAGNQPQHF. CDR3 DNA: TGTGCCACTAAGGCGGGAAATCAGCCCCAGCATTTT.

The chain uses TRBV4-1 and TRBJ2-7, with 7 bases that match TRBD2. Germline CDR1 MGHRA, CDR2 YSYEKL. The CDR3 is made up of 15 amino acids. Unmatched junction bases numbered 7, after V lost 3 bases and J lost 2 bases. The CDR3 sequence is CASSHPGLGAYEQYF. The CDR3 DNA follows: TGCGCCAGCAGCCACCCCGGACTAGGAGCCTACGAGCAGTACTTC.

This clone was seen more than once but under ten times. This chain links TRBV5-1 with TRBJ2-7; D not resolved. The CDR3 has 12 residues. Trimming took off 4 bases at V and 2 bases at J, with 7 bases between the two ends. In germline, CDR1 is SGHRS, CDR2 YFSETQ. CDR3 residues: CASSTTAYEQYF. The DNA for the CDR3 is TGCGCCAGCAGCACCACAGCCTACGAGCAGTACTTC.

The V gene is TRBV7-9, the J gene TRBJ2-7, with a weak D call TRBD2 (5 bases). CDR3 length: 16 amino acids. CDR1 and CDR2 (germline): SEHNR, FQNEAQ (reference sequence). Trimming cost V 5 bases and J 3 bases, with 20 bases left between them. The chain's CDR3 is CASSPEGTIKGYEQYF. In DNA, the CDR3 is TGTGCCAGCAGCCCAGAGGGCACAATAAAGGGCTACGAGCAGTACTTC.

This clone was recorded once. J is TRBJ2-1 and V is TRBV27; no clear D gene. This CDR3 has 18 residues. V shed 4 bases and J shed 0 bases, with 19 bases lying between them. In germline, CDR1 is MNHEY, CDR2 SMNVEV (reference sequence). The DNA for the CDR3 is TGTGCCAGCAGTTCCCTTTGGCTCTCGGGTTTCTCCTACAATGAGCAGTTCTTC. This translates into CASSSLWLSGFSYNEQFF.

The V call is TRBV15, the J call TRBJ1-6; 8 positions match TRBD1. The CDR3 runs 16 residues. Germline V gives CDR1 LNHNV, CDR2 YYDKDF (reference sequence). Losses at the gene ends were 1 base for V and 14 bases for J; bases not matched to a gene: 13. The CDR3 DNA is TGTGCCACCAGCAGAGCGACAGGGGTATCCCCAGGGGCCCTCCACTTT. It codes for CATSRATGVSPGALHF.

This rearrangement joins TRBV19 to TRBJ1-1, with a tentative D call TRBD1 (6 bases). The germline V gene has CDR1 LNHDA and CDR2 SQIVND (reference sequence). V was pared by 3 bases and J by 0 bases, with 14 bases between. The length of the CDR3 is 16 residues. This chain's CDR3 is CASSIRGGAMNTEAFF. The CDR3 DNA follows: TGTGCCAGTAGTATCAGAGGGGGAGCGATGAACACTGAAGCTTTCTTT.

V gene TRBV7-2 combines with J gene TRBJ2-7; possibly TRBD1 for D (6 bases). The CDR3 consists of 14 residues. The V gene's germline CDR1 is SGHTA and CDR2 FQGNSA. The V end was cut by 5 bases, the J end by 5 bases, with 16 bases between. The CDR3 sequence is CASSAQGGRHEQYF. CDR3 sequence (DNA): TGTGCCAGCAGCGCCCAAGGGGGTCGACACGAGCAGTACTTC.

This clone has only a few counts. The CDR3 loop reads CASSLGRAGRNEQFF. Written as DNA, the CDR3 is TGTGCCAGCAGCTTAGGGAGGGCGGGCCGGAATGAGCAGTTCTTC. The chain employs TRBV11-2 and TRBJ2-1; D perhaps matches TRBD2 (6 bases). Trimming shortened V by 1 base and J by 7 bases, and 14 bases separated the two germline ends. The CDR3 totals 15 residues. CDR1 SGHAT and CDR2 FQNNGV come from the germline V gene.

CDR3 nucleotides: TGTGCCAGCAGCGCCGGGGGCTACGAGCAGTACTTC. Protein: CASSAGGYEQYF. V and J are TRBV27 and TRBJ2-7; D may be TRBD2 (6 bases). This CDR3 has 12 residues. The germline gives CDR1 MNHEY, CDR2 SMNVEV (reference sequence). V shed 6 bases and J shed 3 bases, with 9 bases lying between them.

The V gene is TRBV27, the J gene TRBJ1-2, with D perhaps TRBD1 (6 bases). This CDR3 comprises 14 residues. The germline CDR1 and CDR2 sequences are MNHEY and SMNVEV (reference sequence). With 2 bases removed from V and 3 bases from J, the gap between germline ends came to 10 bases. The CDR3: CASSLGGGDYGYTF. CDR3 nucleotide sequence: TGTGCCAGCAGTTTAGGGGGGGGCGACTATGGCTACACCTTC.

The CDR3 DNA reads TGTGCCAGCAGCCTTTCGCGACTAGCGGGCGCAGATACGCAGTATTTT. Encoded protein: CASSLSRLAGADTQYF. The rearrangement links TRBV5-4 to TRBJ2-3; 10 bases match TRBD2. V trimming: 4 bases; J trimming: 4 bases; junction bases outside the gene matches: 9. CDR1 is SGHNT, CDR2 YYREEE, per germline (reference sequence). The CDR3 extends over 16 amino acids.

The chain carries TRBV27 and TRBJ2-3; the D gene is possibly TRBD2 (5 bases). Trimming shortened V by 2 bases and J by 4 bases, and 13 bases separated the two germline ends. This CDR3 has 15 residues. The germline CDR1 and CDR2 sequences are MNHEY and SMNVEV (reference sequence). The CDR3 sequence: CASSLRLAPADTQYF. DNA for the CDR3: TGTGCCAGCAGTTTAAGGCTAGCCCCGGCAGATACGCAGTATTTT.

The genes are TRBV5-4 and TRBJ1-4; 7 nucleotides align to TRBD1. Trimming cost V 4 bases and J 3 bases; bases outside gene matches: 6. The germline gives CDR1 SGHNT, CDR2 YYREEE (reference sequence). The CDR3 runs 15 residues. For the CDR3, the DNA is TGTGCCAGCAGCCGGTCGGGACAGCCTAATGAAAAACTGTTTTTT. Residues: CASSRSGQPNEKLFF.

A single count supports this clone. The V and J genes are TRBV13 and TRBJ2-5; tentatively, D is TRBD1 (6 bases). The V gene's germline CDR1 is PRHDT and CDR2 FYEKMQ (reference sequence). The CDR3 runs 15 residues. Between the trimmed V and J ends, which lost 4 bases and 2 bases, there was a span of 14 bases. Written as DNA, the CDR3 is TGTGCCAGCAGCTCCCTGAGGGACAAGCAAGAGACCCAGTACTTC. Its protein is CASSSLRDKQETQYF.

The chain uses TRBV27 and TRBJ2-5; the match to TRBD2 covers 9 bases. V was clipped by 4 bases and J by 2 bases; unmatched bases: 8. Germline CDR1 is MNHEY and CDR2 is SMNVEV (reference sequence). The CDR3 loop spans 16 amino acids. In DNA form, the CDR3 reads TGTGCCAGCAGTTCCGAGAGCGGGAGGTGGCAAGAGACCCAGTACTTC. Its protein product is CASSSESGRWQETQYF.

J is TRBJ1-1 and V is TRBV6-5, with TRBD1 matching over 8 bases. CDR3 length: 15 amino acids. Per the germline V gene, CDR1 is MNHEY and CDR2 is SVGAGI. The junction had 9 bases not matched to a gene; V was cut back by 4 bases and J by 5 bases. DNA for the CDR3: TGTGCCAGCAGTTCCTACGCCCGGGACAGGACTGAAGCTTTCTTT. This sequence encodes CASSSYARDRTEAFF.

The J gene is TRBJ2-7, the V gene TRBV27, with D tentatively TRBD1 (5 bases). Trimming removed 1 base at V and 0 bases at J, with 13 bases between. CDR1 MNHEY and CDR2 SMNVEV come from the germline V gene (reference sequence). CDR3 length equals 16 residues. This chain's CDR3 is CASSLYGAISSYEQYF. The CDR3 DNA reads as TGTGCCAGCAGTTTATATGGGGCGATTAGCTCCTACGAGCAGTACTTC.

This chain joins TRBV10-3 and TRBJ2-1; 12 bases map to TRBD2. The CDR3 is made up of 18 amino acids. Trimming cost V 0 bases and J 7 bases; bases outside gene matches: 10. The germline V gene encodes CDR1 ENHRY and CDR2 SYGVKD. The CDR3 reads CAISESSWTSGMRNEQFF. Written as DNA, the CDR3 is TGTGCCATCAGTGAGTCGAGTTGGACTAGCGGGATGAGGAATGAGCAGTTCTTC.